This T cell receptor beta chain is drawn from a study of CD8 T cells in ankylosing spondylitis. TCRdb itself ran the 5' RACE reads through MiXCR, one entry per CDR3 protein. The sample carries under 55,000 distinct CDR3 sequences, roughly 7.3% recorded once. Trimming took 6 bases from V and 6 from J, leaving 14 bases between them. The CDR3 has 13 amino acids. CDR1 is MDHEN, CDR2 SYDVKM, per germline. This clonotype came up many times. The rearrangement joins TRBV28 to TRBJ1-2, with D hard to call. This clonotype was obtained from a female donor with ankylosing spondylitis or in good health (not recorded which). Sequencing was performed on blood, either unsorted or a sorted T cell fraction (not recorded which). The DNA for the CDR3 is TGTGCCAGCAGCGCATTGACGCGAAATGGCTACACCTTC. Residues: CASSALTRNGYTF.